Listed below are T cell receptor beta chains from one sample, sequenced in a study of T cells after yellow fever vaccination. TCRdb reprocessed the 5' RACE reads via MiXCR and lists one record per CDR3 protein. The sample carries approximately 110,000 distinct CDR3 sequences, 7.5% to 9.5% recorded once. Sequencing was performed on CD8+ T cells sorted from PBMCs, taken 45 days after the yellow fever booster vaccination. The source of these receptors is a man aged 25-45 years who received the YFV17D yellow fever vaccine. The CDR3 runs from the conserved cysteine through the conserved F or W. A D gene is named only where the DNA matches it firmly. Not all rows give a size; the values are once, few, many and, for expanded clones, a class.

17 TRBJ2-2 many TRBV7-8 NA CASSLAQDGGNTGELFF TGTGCCAGCAGCTTAGCGCAGGACGGGGGGAACACCGGGGAGCTGTTTTTT
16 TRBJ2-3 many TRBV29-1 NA CSVEGGRGAPANTQYF TGCAGCGTTGAAGGAGGGCGGGGCGCACCAGCTAATACGCAGTATTTT
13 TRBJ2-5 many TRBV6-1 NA CASSPGFWETQYF TGTGCCAGCAGTCCAGGGTTTTGGGAGACCCAGTACTTC
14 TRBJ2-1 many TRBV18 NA CASSPPSQDNEQFF TGTGCCAGCTCACCACCTAGCCAGGACAATGAGCAGTTCTTC
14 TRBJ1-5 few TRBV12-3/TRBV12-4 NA CASTLTEGNQPQHF TGTGCCAGCACCCTAACGGAGGGTAATCAGCCCCAGCATTTT
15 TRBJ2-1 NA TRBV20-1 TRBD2 CSAREWTSGTNEQFF TGCAGTGCTAGAGAGTGGACTAGCGGCACCAATGAGCAGTTCTTC
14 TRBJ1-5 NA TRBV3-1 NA CASSQARGSQPQHF TGTGCCAGCAGCCAAGCTCGGGGCAGTCAGCCCCAGCATTTT
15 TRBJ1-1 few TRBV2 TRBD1 CASSYSTGAYTEAFF TGTGCCAGCAGCTATTCGACAGGGGCGTACACTGAAGCTTTCTTT
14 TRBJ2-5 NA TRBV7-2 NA CASSSRDTQETQYF TGTGCCAGCAGCTCCCGGGACACCCAAGAGACCCAGTACTTC
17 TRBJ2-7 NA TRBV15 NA CATSTTNQAGPSYEQYF TGTGCCACCAGCACCACGAACCAAGCGGGCCCGTCCTACGAGCAGTACTTC
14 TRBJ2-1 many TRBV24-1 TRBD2 CATSDVLADNEQFF TGTGCCACCAGTGACGTACTAGCGGACAATGAGCAGTTCTTC
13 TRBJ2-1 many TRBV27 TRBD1 CASSLSGGNEQFF TGTGCCAGCAGCCTTTCAGGGGGCAATGAGCAGTTCTTC
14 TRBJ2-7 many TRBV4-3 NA CASSHGTSAYEQYF TGCGCCAGCAGCCACGGGACTTCAGCCTACGAGCAGTACTTC
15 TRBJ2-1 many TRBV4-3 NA CASSATLFVGNEQFF TGCGCCAGCAGCGCGACCTTATTTGTGGGCAATGAGCAGTTCTTC
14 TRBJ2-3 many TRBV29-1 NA CSVEWGTTTDTQYF TGCAGCGTTGAGTGGGGGACCACCACAGATACGCAGTATTTT
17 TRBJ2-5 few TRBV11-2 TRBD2 CASSLDIGLAGVETQYF TGTGCCAGCAGCTTAGATATCGGACTAGCGGGAGTAGAGACCCAGTACTTC
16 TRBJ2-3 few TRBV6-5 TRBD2 CASSYSSAGVTDTQYF TGTGCCAGCAGTTACTCTTCAGCGGGGGTCACAGATACGCAGTATTTT
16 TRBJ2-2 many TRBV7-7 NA CASSSQTRRNTGELFF TGTGCCAGCAGCTCCCAAACCCGGAGAAACACCGGGGAGCTGTTTTTT
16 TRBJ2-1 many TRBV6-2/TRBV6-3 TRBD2 CASSPLAGRLIDEQFF TGTGCCAGCAGTCCCTTAGCGGGCCGACTCATAGATGAGCAGTTTTTC
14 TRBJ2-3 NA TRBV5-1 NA CASSFSTGTDTQYF TGCGCCAGCAGCTTTTCGACAGGCACAGATACGCAGTATTTT
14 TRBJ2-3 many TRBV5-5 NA CASSFWGSTDTQYF TGTGCCAGCAGCTTTTGGGGAAGCACAGATACGCAGTATTTT
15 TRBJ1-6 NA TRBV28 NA CASYRSLSYNSPLHF TGTGCCAGCTACAGGTCCCTCTCCTATAATTCACCCCTCCACTTT
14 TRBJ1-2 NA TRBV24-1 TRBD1 CATSQQGANYGYTF TGTGCCACCAGTCAACAGGGGGCTAACTATGGCTACACCTTC
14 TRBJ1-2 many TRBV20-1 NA CSARDETVNYGYTF TGCAGTGCTAGAGATGAAACGGTTAACTATGGCTACACCTTC
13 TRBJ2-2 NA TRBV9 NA CASRSTGTGELFF TGTGCCAGCAGATCTACAGGGACCGGGGAGCTGTTTTTT
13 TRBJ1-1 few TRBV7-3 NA CASSSSQGLEAFF TGTGCCAGCAGCTCAAGTCAGGGATTAGAAGCTTTCTTT
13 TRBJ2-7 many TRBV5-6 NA CASSLREEGEQYF TGTGCCAGCAGCTTAAGGGAAGAGGGCGAGCAGTACTTC
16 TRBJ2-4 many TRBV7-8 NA CASSSRREGGKNIQYF TGTGCCAGCAGCTCCCGGCGGGAAGGGGGCAAAAACATTCAGTACTTC
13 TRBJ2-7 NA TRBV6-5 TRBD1 CASGTGLGYEQYF TGTGCCAGCGGGACAGGCTTGGGGTACGAGCAGTACTTC
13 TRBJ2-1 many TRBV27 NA CASGGASYNEQFF TGTGCCAGTGGCGGGGCCTCCTACAATGAGCAGTTCTTC
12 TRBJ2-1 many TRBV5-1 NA CASSPNANEQFF TGCGCCAGCAGCCCGAACGCCAATGAGCAGTTCTTC
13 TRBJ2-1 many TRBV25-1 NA CASSELLVNEQFF TGTGCCAGCAGTGAACTCTTAGTCAATGAGCAGTTCTTC
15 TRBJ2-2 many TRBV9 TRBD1 CASSVRTGVSGELFF TGTGCCAGCAGCGTGCGGACAGGTGTTTCCGGGGAGCTGTTTTTT
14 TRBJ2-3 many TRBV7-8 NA CASSLFGIEDTQYF TGTGCCAGCAGCTTATTCGGAATTGAGGATACGCAGTATTTT
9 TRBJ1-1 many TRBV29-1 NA CSAGTEAFF TGCAGCGCCGGGACTGAAGCTTTCTTT
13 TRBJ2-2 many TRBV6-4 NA CASKEGDTGELFF TGTGCCAGCAAGGAGGGGGACACCGGGGAGCTGTTTTTT
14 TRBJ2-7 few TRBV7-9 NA CASSPRTHYYEQYF TGTGCCAGCAGCCCCCGGACACATTACTACGAGCAGTACTTC
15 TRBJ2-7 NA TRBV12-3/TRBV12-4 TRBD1 CASSLSRDSSYEQYF TGTGCCAGCAGCCTTTCCCGGGACAGCTCCTACGAGCAGTACTTC
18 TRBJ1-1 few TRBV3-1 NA CTRSPSLVGGHGNTEAFF TGTACCCGCAGCCCTTCATTGGTAGGGGGGCACGGGAACACTGAAGCTTTCTTT
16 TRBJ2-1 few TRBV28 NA CASNDPRRTGYNEQFF TGTGCCAGCAATGATCCCAGGCGAACCGGGTACAATGAGCAGTTCTTC
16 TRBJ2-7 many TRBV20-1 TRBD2 CSAKGSLAGSSYEQYF TGCAGTGCTAAGGGGTCACTAGCGGGGAGCTCCTACGAGCAGTACTTC
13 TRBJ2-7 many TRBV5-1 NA CASSIDSFYEQYF TGCGCCAGCAGCATCGACAGTTTCTACGAGCAGTACTTC
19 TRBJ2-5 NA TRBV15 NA CATSRGFLTRGDREETQYF TGTGCCACCAGCAGAGGATTCCTGACCCGGGGGGACAGAGAAGAGACCCAGTACTTC
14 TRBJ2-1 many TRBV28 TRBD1 CASSFLDRDNEQFF TGTGCCAGCAGTTTCCTAGACAGGGACAATGAGCAGTTCTTC
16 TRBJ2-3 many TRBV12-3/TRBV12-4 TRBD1 CASSFSTGTGVDTQYF TGTGCCAGCAGTTTCTCGACCGGGACAGGGGTAGATACGCAGTATTTT
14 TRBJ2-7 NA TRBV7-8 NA CASSLVQGGHEQYF TGTGCCAGCAGCTTAGTCCAGGGGGGCCACGAGCAGTACTTC
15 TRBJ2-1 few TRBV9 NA CASSVRFPAGAEQFF TGTGCCAGCAGCGTAAGGTTCCCCGCCGGGGCTGAGCAGTTCTTC
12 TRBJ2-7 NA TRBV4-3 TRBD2 CASSLLAGVLYF TGCGCCAGCAGCCTACTAGCGGGAGTACTGTACTTC
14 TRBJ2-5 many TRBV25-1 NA CASSAGGGAETQYF TGTGCCAGCAGTGCAGGTGGAGGGGCAGAGACCCAGTACTTC
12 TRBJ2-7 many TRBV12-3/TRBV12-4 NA CASSWTVLEQYF TGTGCCAGCAGTTGGACAGTTCTCGAGCAGTACTTC
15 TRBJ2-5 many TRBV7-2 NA CASSGRVARQETQYF TGTGCCAGCAGCGGACGGGTAGCACGCCAAGAGACCCAGTACTTC
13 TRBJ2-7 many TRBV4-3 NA CASSQETQYEQYF TGCGCCAGCAGCCAGGAGACGCAATACGAGCAGTACTTC